These T cell receptor beta chains were read from a single sample in a study of neurological immune-mediated disorders. TCRdb re-called the 5' RACE reads through MiXCR, storing one row per CDR3 protein. The table shows 25,000 to 30,000 distinct CDR3 sequences, with more than 6.5% occurring only once. Specimen: PBMCs. The source is a woman in her forties or fifties in good health. The CDR3 runs from the conserved cysteine through the conserved F or W. The D gene is left open where the match is weak. Only part of the rows carry a size: once, few, many, or a class if the clone is expanded.

>TRBJ2-7|14|TRBV5-1|TRBD1|-
CASSLYDRGDEQYF
TGCGCCAGCAGCTTGTATGACAGGGGAGACGAGCAGTACTTC
>TRBJ2-3|14|TRBV3-1|-|many
CASSHRGRTDTQYF
TGTGCCAGCAGCCACAGGGGTCGCACAGATACGCAGTATTTT
>TRBJ2-4|14|TRBV12-3/TRBV12-4|TRBD1|many
CASSIGTAGNIQYF
TGTGCCAGCAGTATAGGGACAGCCGGGAACATTCAGTACTTC
>TRBJ2-4|15|TRBV20-1|TRBD2|many
CSASLGSSGEGIQYF
TGCAGTGCTAGTTTGGGTTCTAGCGGGGAGGGCATTCAGTACTTC
>TRBJ1-6|16|TRBV5-1|-|many
CASSLMGQIADSPLHF
TGCGCCAGCAGCTTGATGGGACAAATAGCGGATTCACCCCTCCACTTT
>TRBJ2-7|16|TRBV15|-|many
CATSSLSGGEGYEQYF
TGTGCCACCAGCAGCCTATCCGGGGGAGAGGGGTACGAGCAGTACTTC
>TRBJ2-7|16|TRBV9|TRBD1|few
CASSVAGDSKTYEQYF
TGTGCCAGCAGCGTAGCAGGGGACAGTAAGACCTACGAGCAGTACTTC
>TRBJ2-2|19|TRBV20-1|TRBD2|many
CSARGRLAGGRANTGELFF
TGCAGTGCTCGTGGGAGACTAGCGGGAGGGCGAGCGAACACCGGGGAGCTGTTTTTT
>TRBJ2-5|16|TRBV10-3|TRBD1|many
CAISESFRDREETQYF
TGTGCCATCAGTGAGTCCTTTCGGGACAGGGAAGAGACCCAGTACTTC
>TRBJ1-5|15|TRBV12-3/TRBV12-4|-|many
CASRVDIASNQPQHF
TGTGCCAGCAGGGTAGATATCGCGAGCAATCAGCCCCAGCATTTT
>TRBJ2-4|16|TRBV20-1|-|many
CSARLTGQGGKNIQYF
TGCAGTGCTAGGCTAACAGGCCAGGGCGGCAAAAACATTCAGTACTTC
>TRBJ2-7|16|TRBV5-5|TRBD1|medium-sized
CASSFSATGGWYEQYF
TGTGCCAGCAGCTTCAGTGCGACAGGGGGGTGGTACGAGCAGTACTTC
>TRBJ2-7|14|TRBV5-5|-|many
CASSLAVQVGEQYF
TGTGCCAGCAGCTTGGCCGTACAGGTCGGCGAGCAGTACTTC
>TRBJ2-7|14|TRBV5-5|-|many
CASSSRGVAYEQYF
TGTGCCAGCAGCTCACGAGGGGTTGCCTACGAGCAGTACTTC
>TRBJ2-5|15|TRBV12-3/TRBV12-4|TRBD2|many
CASSFIAGEGETQYF
TGTGCCAGCAGTTTTATAGCGGGAGAAGGAGAGACCCAGTACTTC
>TRBJ2-1|15|TRBV2|-|many
CASSESTGSYNEQFF
TGTGCCAGCAGTGAATCAACCGGCTCCTACAATGAGCAGTTCTTC
>TRBJ1-1|14|TRBV20-1|-|many
CSAGDGRTNTEAFF
TGCAGTGCCGGGGACGGTCGGACGAACACTGAAGCTTTCTTT
>TRBJ2-3|14|TRBV7-2|-|many
CASSPRSGTDTQYF
TGTGCCAGCAGCCCTAGATCGGGCACAGATACGCAGTATTTT
>TRBJ2-5|14|TRBV20-1|-|many
CSAFAGGLQETQYF
TGCAGTGCTTTCGCCGGGGGGCTACAAGAGACCCAGTACTTC
>TRBJ2-3|15|TRBV5-6|-|many
CASSPPGQARDTQYF
TGTGCCAGCAGCCCACCAGGGCAGGCTAGGGATACGCAGTATTTT
>TRBJ2-3|15|TRBV20-1|TRBD1|many
CSAREDRGFQDTQYF
TGCAGTGCTAGGGAGGACAGGGGGTTTCAAGATACGCAGTATTTT
>TRBJ2-1|15|TRBV6-6|-|many
CASRELSGPNNEQFF
TGTGCCAGCAGGGAACTATCAGGGCCAAACAATGAGCAGTTCTTC
>TRBJ2-1|13|TRBV11-2|-|many
CASSLSPASDEFF
TGTGCCAGCAGCTTAAGCCCGGCTAGCGATGAGTTCTTC
>TRBJ2-7|13|TRBV30|-|many
CAWSLRQRYEQYF
TGTGCCTGGAGTCTAAGACAGAGATACGAGCAGTACTTC
>TRBJ2-3|16|TRBV5-6|TRBD2|many
CASSFLTSGNLDTQYF
TGTGCCAGCAGCTTCCTGACTAGCGGGAACTTAGATACGCAGTATTTT